This TCR beta chain derives from a study of T cell responses to AZD1222 COVID-19 vaccine. Comments on this clone: No antigen is known for it.

Whole-study findings and limits: Vaccine-associated CD4 TCRs ranged over spike, dominating at 160-218 and 743-854. Receipt of two AZD1222 doses was followed by a rise in Spike-specific TCR breadth and depth.

CDR3 length: 15 amino acids. The germline V gene has CDR1 KGHSH and CDR2 LQKENI. The J segment lost 3 bases and the V segment lost 6 bases, leaving 8 bases of the junction unmatched. The assay was immunoSEQ multiplex PCR, and TCRdb's table has in-frame clones only and misses some. Of approximately 270,000 clones listed, almost 95% are singletons. This TCR came from an adult who received the AZD1222 COVID-19 vaccine. The rearrangement links TRBV18 to TRBJ1-2; TRBD1 aligns across 9 bases. The specimen comprised peripheral blood, sampled 28 days after the second AZD1222 dose. The CDR3 coding sequence is TGTGCCAGCTCCCGCGGGACAGGGCTAGACTATGGCTACACCTTC. This encodes CASSRGTGLDYGYTF.